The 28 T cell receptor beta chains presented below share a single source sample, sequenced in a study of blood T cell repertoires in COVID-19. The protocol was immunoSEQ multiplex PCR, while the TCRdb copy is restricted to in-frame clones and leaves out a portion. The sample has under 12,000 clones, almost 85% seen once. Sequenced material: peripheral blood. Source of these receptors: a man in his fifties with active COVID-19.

The chain's CDR3 is CASSPSRVQQFF. The DNA of the CDR3 is TGTGCCAGCAGTCCCAGCAGGGTACAGCAGTTCTTC. The chain is built from TRBV27 and TRBJ2-1, with D possibly matching TRBD1 (5 bases). V lost 5 bases and J lost 11, with 13 bases in between. This CDR3 has 12 residues. The V gene's germline CDR1 is MNHEY and CDR2 SMNVEV (reference sequence).

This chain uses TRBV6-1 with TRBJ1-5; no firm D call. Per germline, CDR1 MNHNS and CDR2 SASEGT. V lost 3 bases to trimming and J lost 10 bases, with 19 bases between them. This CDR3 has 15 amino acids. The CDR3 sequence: CASSDSRGSKKPQHF. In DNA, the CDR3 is TGTGCCAGCAGTGATAGTCGAGGCTCCAAGAAACCCCAGCATTTT.

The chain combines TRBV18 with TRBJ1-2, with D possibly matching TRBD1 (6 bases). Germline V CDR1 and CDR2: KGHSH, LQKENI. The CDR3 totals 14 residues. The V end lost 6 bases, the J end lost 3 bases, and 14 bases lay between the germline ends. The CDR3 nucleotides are TGTGCCAGCTCCCGGGACACCGCCGACTATGGCTACACCTTC. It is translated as CASSRDTADYGYTF. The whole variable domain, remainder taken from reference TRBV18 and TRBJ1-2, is NAGVMQNPRHLVRRRGQEARLRCSPMKGHSHVYWYRQLPEEGLKFMVYLQKENIIDESGMPKERFSAEFPKEGPSILRIQQVVRGDSAAYFCASSRDTADYGYTFGSGTRLTVV.

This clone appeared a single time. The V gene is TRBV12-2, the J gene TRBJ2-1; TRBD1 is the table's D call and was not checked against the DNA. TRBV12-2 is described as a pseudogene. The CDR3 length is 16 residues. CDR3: CASRLVQPCSYNEQFF. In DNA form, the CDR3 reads TGTGCAAGTCGCTTAGTACAGCCCTGCTCCTACAATGAGCAGTTCTTC.

Here the CDR3 DNA reads TGTGCCAGCAGTTTAGCAGACAGGGTCGGCGAGCAGTACTTC. It is translated as CASSLADRVGEQYF. The chain is built from TRBV27 and TRBJ2-7, with 7 bases identical to TRBD1. The length of the CDR3 is 14 residues. Germline trimming cut 2 bases from V and 6 bases from J; bases unmatched to any gene: 7. The germline V gene encodes CDR1 MNHEY and CDR2 SMNVEV (reference sequence).

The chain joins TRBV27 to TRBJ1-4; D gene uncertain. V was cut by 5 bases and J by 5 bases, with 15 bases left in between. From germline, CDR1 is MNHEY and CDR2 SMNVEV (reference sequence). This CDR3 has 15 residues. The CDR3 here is CASSPGWFQNEKLFF. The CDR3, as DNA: TGTGCCAGCAGTCCCGGGTGGTTTCAAAATGAAAAACTGTTTTTT.

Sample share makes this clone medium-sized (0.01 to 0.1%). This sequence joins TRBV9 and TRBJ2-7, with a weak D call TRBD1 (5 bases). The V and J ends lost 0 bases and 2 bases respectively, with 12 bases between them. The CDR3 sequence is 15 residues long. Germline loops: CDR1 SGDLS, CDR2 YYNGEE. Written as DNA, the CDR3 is TGTGCCAGCAGCGTAGGAGCACAGGCCCCCTACGAGCAGTACTTC. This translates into CASSVGAQAPYEQYF.

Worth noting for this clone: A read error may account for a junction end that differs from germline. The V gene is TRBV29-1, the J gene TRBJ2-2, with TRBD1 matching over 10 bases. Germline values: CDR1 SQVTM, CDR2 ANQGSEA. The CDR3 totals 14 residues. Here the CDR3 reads CSVEGTGESGELFF. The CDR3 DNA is TGCAGCGTGGAAGGGACAGGGGAGAGTGGGGAGCTGTTTTTT.

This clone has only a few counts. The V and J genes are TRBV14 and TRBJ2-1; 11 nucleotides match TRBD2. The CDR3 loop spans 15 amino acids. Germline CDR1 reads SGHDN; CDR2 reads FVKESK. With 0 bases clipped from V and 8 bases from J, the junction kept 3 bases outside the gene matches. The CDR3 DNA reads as TGTGCCAGCAGCCAAGAACTAGCGGGAGACGATGAGCAGTTCTTC. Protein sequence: CASSQELAGDDEQFF.

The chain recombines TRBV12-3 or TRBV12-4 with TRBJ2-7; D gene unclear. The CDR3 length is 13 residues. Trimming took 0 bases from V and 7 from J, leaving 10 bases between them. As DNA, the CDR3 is TGTGCCAGCAGTTTAGCCCTAGGTAGTGAGCAGTACTTC. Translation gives CASSLALGSEQYF.

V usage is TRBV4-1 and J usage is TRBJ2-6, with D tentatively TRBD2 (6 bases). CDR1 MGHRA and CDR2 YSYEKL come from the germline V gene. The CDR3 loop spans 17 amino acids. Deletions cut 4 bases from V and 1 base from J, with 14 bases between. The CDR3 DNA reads TGCGCCAGCAGCCCCGCCTCGGGAGTGTCTGGGGCCAACGTCCTGACTTTC. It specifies CASSPASGVSGANVLTF.

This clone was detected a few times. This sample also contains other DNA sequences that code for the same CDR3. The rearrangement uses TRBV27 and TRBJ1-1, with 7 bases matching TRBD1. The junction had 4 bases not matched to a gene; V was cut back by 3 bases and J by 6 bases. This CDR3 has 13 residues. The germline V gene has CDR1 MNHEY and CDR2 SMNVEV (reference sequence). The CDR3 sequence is CASSFTGAAEAFF. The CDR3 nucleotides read TGTGCCAGCAGTTTTACAGGGGCCGCTGAAGCTTTCTTT.

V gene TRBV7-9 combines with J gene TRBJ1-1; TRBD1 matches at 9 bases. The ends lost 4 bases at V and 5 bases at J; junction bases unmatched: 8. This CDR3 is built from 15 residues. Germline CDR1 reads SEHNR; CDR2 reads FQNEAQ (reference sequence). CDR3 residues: CASSSLDRGFTEAFF. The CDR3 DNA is TGTGCCAGCAGCTCGTTGGACAGGGGTTTTACTGAAGCTTTCTTT.

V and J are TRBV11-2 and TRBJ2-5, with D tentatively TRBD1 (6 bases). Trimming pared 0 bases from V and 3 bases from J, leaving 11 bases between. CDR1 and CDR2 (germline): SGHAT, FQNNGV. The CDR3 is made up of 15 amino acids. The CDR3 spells CASSLEATGKETQYF. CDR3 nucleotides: TGTGCCAGCAGCTTAGAGGCCACAGGGAAAGAGACCCAGTACTTC.

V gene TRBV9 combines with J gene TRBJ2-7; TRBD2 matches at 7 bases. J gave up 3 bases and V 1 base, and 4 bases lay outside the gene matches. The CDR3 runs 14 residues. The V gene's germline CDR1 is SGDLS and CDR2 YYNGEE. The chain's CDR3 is CASSVTSAGYEQYF. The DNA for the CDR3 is TGTGCCAGCAGCGTAACTAGCGCGGGCTACGAGCAGTACTTC.

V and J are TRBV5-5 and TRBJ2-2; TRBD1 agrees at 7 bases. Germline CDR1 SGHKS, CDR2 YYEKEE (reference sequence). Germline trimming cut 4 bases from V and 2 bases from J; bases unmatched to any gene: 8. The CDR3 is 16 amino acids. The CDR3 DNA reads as TGTGCCAGCAGCCCTTTGGGACAGACAAACACCGGGGAGCTGTTTTTT. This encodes CASSPLGQTNTGELFF.

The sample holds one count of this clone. For the CDR3, the DNA is TGTGCCAGCACCTATGTGACTAGCGGACAAGAGACCCAGTACTTC. It encodes CASTYVTSGQETQYF. The chain has TRBV7-8 and TRBJ2-5; TRBD2 matches at 9 bases. The CDR3 totals 15 residues. Germline CDR1 and CDR2: SGHVS and FQNEAQ. Unmatched junction bases numbered 8, after V lost 7 bases and J lost 2 bases.

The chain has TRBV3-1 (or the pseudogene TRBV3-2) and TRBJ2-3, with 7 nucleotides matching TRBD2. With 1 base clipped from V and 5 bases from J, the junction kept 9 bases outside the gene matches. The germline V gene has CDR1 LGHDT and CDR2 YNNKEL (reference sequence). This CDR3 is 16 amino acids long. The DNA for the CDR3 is TGTGCCAGCAGCCAAGCGTGGAGGGAGGGGAAAGATACGCAGTATTTT. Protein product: CASSQAWREGKDTQYF.

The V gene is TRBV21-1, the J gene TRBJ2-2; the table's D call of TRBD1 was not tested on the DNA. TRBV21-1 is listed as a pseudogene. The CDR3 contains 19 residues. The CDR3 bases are TGTGCCAGCAGCAACGGACAGGGGGTAGGACACGCGAACACCGGGGAGCTGTTTTTT. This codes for CASSNGQGVGHANTGELFF.

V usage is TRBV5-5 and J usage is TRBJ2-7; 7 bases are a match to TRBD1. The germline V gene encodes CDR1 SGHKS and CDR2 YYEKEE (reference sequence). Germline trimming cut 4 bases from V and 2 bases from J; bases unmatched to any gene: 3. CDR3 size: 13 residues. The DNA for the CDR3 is TGTGCCAGCAGCCAGACAGGGCCCTACGAGCAGTACTTC. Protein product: CASSQTGPYEQYF.

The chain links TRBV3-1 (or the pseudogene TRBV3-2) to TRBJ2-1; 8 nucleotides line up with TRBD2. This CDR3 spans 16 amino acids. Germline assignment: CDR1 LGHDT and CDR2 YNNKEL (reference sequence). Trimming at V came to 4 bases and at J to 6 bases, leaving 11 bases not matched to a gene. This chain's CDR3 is CASSREGSGESNEQFF. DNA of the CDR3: TGTGCCAGCAGCCGTGAGGGTAGCGGGGAGAGCAATGAGCAGTTCTTC.

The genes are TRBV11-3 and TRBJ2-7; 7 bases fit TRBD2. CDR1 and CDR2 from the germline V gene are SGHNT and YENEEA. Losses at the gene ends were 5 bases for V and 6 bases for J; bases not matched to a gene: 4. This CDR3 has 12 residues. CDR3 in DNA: TGTGCCAGCAGCCCCGGCGGGGGCGAGCAGTACTTC. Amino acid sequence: CASSPGGGEQYF.

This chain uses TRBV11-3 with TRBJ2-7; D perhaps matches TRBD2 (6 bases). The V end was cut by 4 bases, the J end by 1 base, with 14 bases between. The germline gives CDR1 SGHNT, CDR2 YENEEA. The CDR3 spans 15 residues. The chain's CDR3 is CASSYGPSESYEQYF. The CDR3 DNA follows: TGTGCCAGCAGCTACGGTCCTAGCGAGTCCTACGAGCAGTACTTC. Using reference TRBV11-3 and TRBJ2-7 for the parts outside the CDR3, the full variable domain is EAGVVQSPRYKIIEKKQPVAFWCNPISGHNTLYWYLQNLGQGPELLIRYENEEAVDDSQLPKDRFSAERLKGVDSTLKIQPAELGDSAVYLCASSYGPSESYEQYFGPGTRLTVT.

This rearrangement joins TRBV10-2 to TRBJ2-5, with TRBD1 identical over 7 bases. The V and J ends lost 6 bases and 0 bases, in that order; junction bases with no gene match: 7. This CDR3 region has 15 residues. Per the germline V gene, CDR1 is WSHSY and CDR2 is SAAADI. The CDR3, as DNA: TGCGCCAGCAGCGAGACAGGGAATAACCAAGAGACCCAGTACTTC. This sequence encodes CASSETGNNQETQYF.

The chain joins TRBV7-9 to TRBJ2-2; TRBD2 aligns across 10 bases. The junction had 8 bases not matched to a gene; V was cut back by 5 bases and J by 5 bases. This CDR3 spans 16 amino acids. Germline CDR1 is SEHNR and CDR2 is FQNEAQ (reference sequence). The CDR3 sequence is CASSPPLAGVTGELFF. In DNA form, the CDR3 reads TGTGCCAGCAGCCCCCCGCTAGCGGGAGTGACCGGGGAGCTGTTTTTT.

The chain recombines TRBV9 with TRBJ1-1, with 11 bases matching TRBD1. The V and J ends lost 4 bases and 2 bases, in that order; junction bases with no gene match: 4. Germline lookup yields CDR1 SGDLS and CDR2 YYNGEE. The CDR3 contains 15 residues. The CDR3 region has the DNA TGTGCCAGCAGCTGGACAGGGGGCGGAAACACTGAAGCTTTCTTT. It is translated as CASSWTGGGNTEAFF.

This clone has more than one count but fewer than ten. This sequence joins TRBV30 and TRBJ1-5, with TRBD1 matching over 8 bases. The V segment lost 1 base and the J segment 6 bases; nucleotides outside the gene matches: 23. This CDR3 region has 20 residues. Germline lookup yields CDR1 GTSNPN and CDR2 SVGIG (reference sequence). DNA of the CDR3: TGTGCCTGGAGTGGAACAGGGGGGAAAATTACTTCTAGCAAAGGTCAGCCCCAGCATTTT. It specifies CAWSGTGGKITSSKGQPQHF.

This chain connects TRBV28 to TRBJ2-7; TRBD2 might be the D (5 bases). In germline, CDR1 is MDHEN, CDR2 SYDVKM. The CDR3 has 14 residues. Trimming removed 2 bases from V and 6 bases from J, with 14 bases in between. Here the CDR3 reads CASSLRGYPFEQYF. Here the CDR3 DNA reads TGTGCCAGCAGTTTACGAGGGTACCCCTTCGAGCAGTACTTC. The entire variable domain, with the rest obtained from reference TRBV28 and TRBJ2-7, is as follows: DVKVTQSSRYLVKRTGEKVFLECVQDMDHENMFWYRQDPGLGLRLIYFSYDVKMKEKGDIPEGYSVSREKKERFSLILESASTNQTSMYLCASSLRGYPFEQYFGPGTRLTVT.